A single sample gave rise to the 9 T cell receptor beta chains below, sequenced in a study of blood T cell repertoires in COVID-19. Sequencing was performed with immunoSEQ multiplex PCR; in TCRdb, only in-frame clones are kept and a portion is missing. The sample holds about 14,000 clones, approximately 88% seen once. The sequencing sample was made of peripheral blood. The receptors originated from a human donor in a cohort sampled during active COVID-19.

The rearrangement joins TRBV30 to TRBJ2-2, with a possible D match to TRBD1 (6 bases). The V end lost 0 bases, the J end lost 6 bases, and 8 bases lay between the germline ends. The CDR3 is 13 amino acids. Germline CDR1 is GTSNPN and CDR2 is SVGIG (reference sequence). In DNA, the CDR3 is TGTGCCTGGAGTGTAGGGGGTCCCGGGGAGCTGTTTTTT. It specifies CAWSVGGPGELFF.

The rearrangement uses TRBV29-1 and TRBJ2-3; TRBD1 aligns across 8 bases. CDR3 length: 13 residues. The V and J ends lost 6 bases and 6 bases, in that order; junction bases with no gene match: 8. The germline V gene has CDR1 SQVTM and CDR2 ANQGSEA. In DNA form, the CDR3 reads TGCAGCGTCGGAGACAGGGGATGGGATACGCAGTATTTT. Encoded protein: CSVGDRGWDTQYF.

This clone is judged medium-sized. The chain links TRBV5-1 to TRBJ2-7, with TRBD1 as a possible D gene (5 bases). Germline CDR1 is SGHRS and CDR2 is YFSETQ. Trimming removed 3 bases from V and 0 bases from J, with 13 bases in between. This CDR3 is built from 15 residues. The CDR3 protein is CASSSSEQGSYEQYF. DNA for the CDR3: TGCGCCAGCAGCTCGTCGGAGCAGGGCTCCTACGAGCAGTACTTC.

The chain combines TRBV11-2 with TRBJ2-5, with 8 bases aligning to TRBD2. Germline V gene data show CDR1 as SGHAT and CDR2 as FQNNGV. The J segment lost 4 bases and the V segment lost 1 base, leaving 8 bases of the junction unmatched. The CDR3 totals 16 residues. The CDR3 bases are TGTGCCAGCAGCTTAGTCGGGGGGGGAGGAGGAGAGACCCAGTACTTC. It translates to CASSLVGGGGGETQYF. The variable domain in full, completed from reference TRBV11-2 and TRBJ2-5, reads EAGVAQSPRYKIIEKRQSVAFWCNPISGHATLYWYQQILGQGPKLLIQFQNNGVVDDSQLPKDRFSAERLKGVDSTLKIQPAKLEDSAVYLCASSLVGGGGGETQYFGPGTRLLVL.

The chain is built from TRBV3-1 (or the pseudogene TRBV3-2) and TRBJ2-7; possible D gene TRBD2, 6 bases. CDR1 is LGHDT and CDR2 is YNNKEL in the germline V gene (reference sequence). V gave up 1 base and J gave up 2 bases, with 9 bases separating them. The CDR3 has 14 amino acids. As DNA, the CDR3 is TGTGCCAGCAGCCAAGGACTAGTCACCTACGAGCAGTACTTC. Amino acid sequence: CASSQGLVTYEQYF.

This rearrangement joins TRBV29-1 to TRBJ1-1, with 10 bases aligning to TRBD1. Germline-derived CDR1 and CDR2 are SQVTM and ANQGSEA. After removal of 6 bases from V and 2 bases from J, the junction contained 12 bases not matched to a gene. CDR3 length: 16 residues. The CDR3 coding sequence is TGCAGCGTCCTACCGACGACAGGGGGCAGTAACACTGAAGCTTTCTTT. Its translation is CSVLPTTGGSNTEAFF.

The V call is TRBV19, the J call TRBJ2-1, with 10 bases that match TRBD2. Germline CDR1 reads LNHDA; CDR2 reads SQIVND (reference sequence). This CDR3 comprises 16 residues. J was trimmed by 6 bases and V by 3 bases; bases with no gene match: 8. The CDR3 coding sequence is TGTGCCAGTAGTATGTCTAGCGGGAGTTCAATCAATGAGCAGTTCTTC. It specifies CASSMSSGSSINEQFF.

This chain links TRBV27 with TRBJ1-2; D is unresolved. CDR3 length equals 14 residues. Per germline, CDR1 MNHEY and CDR2 SMNVEV (reference sequence). Trimming cost V 3 bases and J 8 bases, with 16 bases left between them. This chain's CDR3 is CASSFTPGVLGYTF. CDR3 in DNA: TGTGCCAGCAGTTTTACGCCGGGAGTATTGGGCTACACCTTC.

The chain recombines TRBV7-6 with TRBJ2-2; 9 bases map to TRBD2. Germline-derived CDR1 and CDR2 are SGHVS and FNYEAQ. This CDR3 is built from 16 residues. V lost 5 bases to trimming and J lost 5 bases; unmatched junction nucleotides: 9. The CDR3 region is CASSPASGISTGELFF. CDR3 coding DNA: TGTGCCAGCAGCCCTGCTAGCGGGATATCGACCGGGGAGCTGTTTTTT. The variable domain in full, completed from reference TRBV7-6 and TRBJ2-2, reads GAGVSQSPRYKVTKRGQDVALRCDPISGHVSLYWYRQALGQGPEFLTYFNYEAQQDKSGLPNDRFSAERPEGSISTLTIQRTEQRDSAMYRCASSPASGISTGELFFGEGSRLTVL.